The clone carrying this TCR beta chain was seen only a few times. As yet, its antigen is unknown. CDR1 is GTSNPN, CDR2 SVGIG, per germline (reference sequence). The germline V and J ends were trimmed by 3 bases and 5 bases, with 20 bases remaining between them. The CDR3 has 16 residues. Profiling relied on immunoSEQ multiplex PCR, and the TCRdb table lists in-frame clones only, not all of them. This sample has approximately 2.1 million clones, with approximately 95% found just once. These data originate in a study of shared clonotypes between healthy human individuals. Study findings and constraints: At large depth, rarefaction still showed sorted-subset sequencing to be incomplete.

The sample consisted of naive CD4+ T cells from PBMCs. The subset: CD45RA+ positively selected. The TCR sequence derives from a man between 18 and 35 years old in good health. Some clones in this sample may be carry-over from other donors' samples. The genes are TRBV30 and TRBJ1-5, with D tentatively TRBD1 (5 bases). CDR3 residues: CAWSFHEGPGDQPQHF. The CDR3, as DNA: TGTGCCTGGAGCTTTCACGAGGGGCCGGGGGATCAGCCCCAGCATTTT.